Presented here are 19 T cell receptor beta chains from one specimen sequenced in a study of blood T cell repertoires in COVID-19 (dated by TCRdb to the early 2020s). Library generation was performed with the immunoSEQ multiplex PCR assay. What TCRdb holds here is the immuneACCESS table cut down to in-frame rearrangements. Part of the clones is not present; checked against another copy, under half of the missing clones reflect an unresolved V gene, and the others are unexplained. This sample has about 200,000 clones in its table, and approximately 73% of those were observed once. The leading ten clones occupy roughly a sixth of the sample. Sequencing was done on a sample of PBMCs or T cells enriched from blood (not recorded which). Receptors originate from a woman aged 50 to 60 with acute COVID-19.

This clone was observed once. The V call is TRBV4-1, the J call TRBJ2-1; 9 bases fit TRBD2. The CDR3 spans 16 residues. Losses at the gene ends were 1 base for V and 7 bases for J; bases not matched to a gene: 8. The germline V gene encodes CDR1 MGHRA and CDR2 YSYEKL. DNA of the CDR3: TGCGCCAGCAGCCAAGGGCCGTCCCTAGCGGGGAATGAGCAGTTCTTC. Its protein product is CASSQGPSLAGNEQFF.

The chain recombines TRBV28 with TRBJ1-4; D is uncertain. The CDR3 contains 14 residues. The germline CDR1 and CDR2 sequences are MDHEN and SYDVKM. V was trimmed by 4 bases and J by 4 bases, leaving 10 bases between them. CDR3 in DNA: TGTGCCAGCAGTTACTCCCGCGGTAATGAAAAACTGTTTTTT. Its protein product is CASSYSRGNEKLFF.

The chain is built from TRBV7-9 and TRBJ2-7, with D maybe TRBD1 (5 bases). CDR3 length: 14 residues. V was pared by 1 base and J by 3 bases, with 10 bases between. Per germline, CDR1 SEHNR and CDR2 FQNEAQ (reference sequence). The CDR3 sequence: CASSLVGQNYEQYV. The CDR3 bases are TGTGCCAGCAGCTTAGTGGGGCAGAACTACGAGCAGTACGTC.

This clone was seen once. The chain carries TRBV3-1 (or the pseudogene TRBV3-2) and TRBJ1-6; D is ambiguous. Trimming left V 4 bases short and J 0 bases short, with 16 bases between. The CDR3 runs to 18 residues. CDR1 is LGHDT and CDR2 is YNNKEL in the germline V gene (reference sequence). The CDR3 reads CASSLKRGLSSYNSPLHF. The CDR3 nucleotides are TGTGCCAGCAGCCTCAAACGTGGTCTCAGCTCCTATAATTCACCCCTCCACTTT.

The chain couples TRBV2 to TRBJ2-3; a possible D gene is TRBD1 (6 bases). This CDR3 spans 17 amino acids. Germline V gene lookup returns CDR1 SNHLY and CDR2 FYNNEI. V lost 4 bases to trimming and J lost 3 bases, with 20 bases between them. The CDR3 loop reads CASSGRQGSTGTDTQYF. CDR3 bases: TGTGCCAGCAGTGGGCGTCAGGGGTCGACGGGGACAGATACGCAGTATTTT.

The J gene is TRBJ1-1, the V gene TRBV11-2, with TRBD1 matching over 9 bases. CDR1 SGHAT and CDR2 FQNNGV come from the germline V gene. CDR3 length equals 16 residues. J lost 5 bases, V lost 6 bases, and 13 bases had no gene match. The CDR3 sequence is CASSSPGQGPGTEAFF. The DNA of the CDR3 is TGTGCCAGCAGTTCTCCGGGACAGGGCCCAGGAACTGAAGCTTTCTTT.

In DNA, the CDR3 is TGTGCCAGCAGTAGTGGACAGGGTTTCCACGAGCAGTACGTC. Translating it yields CASSSGQGFHEQYV. The genes are TRBV28 and TRBJ2-7, with TRBD1 matching 8 bases. The ends lost 5 bases at V and 5 bases at J; junction bases unmatched: 8. CDR3 length equals 14 residues. The germline V gene has CDR1 MDHEN and CDR2 SYDVKM.

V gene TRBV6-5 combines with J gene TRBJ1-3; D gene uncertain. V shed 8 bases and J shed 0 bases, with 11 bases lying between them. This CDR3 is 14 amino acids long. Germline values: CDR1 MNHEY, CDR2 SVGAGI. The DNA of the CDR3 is TGTGCCAGCTATACGGGATTCTCTGGAAACACCATATATTTT. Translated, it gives CASYTGFSGNTIYF.

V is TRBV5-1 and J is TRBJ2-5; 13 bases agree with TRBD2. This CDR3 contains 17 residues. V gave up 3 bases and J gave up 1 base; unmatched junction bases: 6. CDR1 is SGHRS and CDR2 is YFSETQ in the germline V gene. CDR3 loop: CASSYVGTSGAQETQYF. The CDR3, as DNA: TGCGCCAGCAGCTACGTCGGGACTAGCGGGGCCCAAGAGACCCAGTACTTC.

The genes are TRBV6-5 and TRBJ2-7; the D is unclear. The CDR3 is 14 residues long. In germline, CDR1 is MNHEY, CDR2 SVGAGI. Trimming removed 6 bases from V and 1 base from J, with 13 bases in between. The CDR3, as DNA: TGTGCCAGCAGCCCAACGGTAGATTCCTACGAGCAGTACGTC. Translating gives CASSPTVDSYEQYV.

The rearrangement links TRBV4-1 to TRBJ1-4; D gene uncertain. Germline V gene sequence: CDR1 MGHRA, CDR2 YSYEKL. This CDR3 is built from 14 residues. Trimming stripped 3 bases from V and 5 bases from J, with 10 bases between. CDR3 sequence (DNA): TGCGCCAGCAGCCAGGCGGGAGAGAATGAAAAACTGTTTTTT. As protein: CASSQAGENEKLFF.

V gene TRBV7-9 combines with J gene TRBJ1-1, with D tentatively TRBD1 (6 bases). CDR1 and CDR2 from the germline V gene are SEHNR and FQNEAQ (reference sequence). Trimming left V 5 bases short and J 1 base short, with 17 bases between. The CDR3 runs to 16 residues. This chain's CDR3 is CASSPLGGRSNTEAFF. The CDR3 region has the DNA TGTGCCAGCAGCCCCCTCGGGGGGCGCTCGAACACTGAAGCTTTCTTT.

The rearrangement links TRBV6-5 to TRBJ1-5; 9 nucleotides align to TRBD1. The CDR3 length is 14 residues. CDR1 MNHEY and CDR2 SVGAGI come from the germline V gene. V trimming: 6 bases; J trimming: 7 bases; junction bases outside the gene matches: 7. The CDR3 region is CASSKTGQGQPQHF. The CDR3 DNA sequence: TGTGCCAGCAGCAAGACCGGACAGGGGCAGCCCCAGCATTTT.

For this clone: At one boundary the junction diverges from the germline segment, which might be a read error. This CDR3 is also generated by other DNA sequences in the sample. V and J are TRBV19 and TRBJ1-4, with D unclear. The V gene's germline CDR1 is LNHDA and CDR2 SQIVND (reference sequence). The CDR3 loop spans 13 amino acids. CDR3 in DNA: TGCGCCAGTCCGGTGGCAACTAATGAAAAACTGTTTTTT. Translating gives CASPVATNEKLFF.

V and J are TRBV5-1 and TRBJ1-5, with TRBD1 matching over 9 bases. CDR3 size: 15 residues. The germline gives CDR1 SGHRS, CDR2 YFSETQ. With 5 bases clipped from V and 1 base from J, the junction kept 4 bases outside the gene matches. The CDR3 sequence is CASSRTGASNQPQHF. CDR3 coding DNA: TGCGCCAGCAGTCGGACAGGGGCCAGCAATCAGCCCCAGCATTTT.

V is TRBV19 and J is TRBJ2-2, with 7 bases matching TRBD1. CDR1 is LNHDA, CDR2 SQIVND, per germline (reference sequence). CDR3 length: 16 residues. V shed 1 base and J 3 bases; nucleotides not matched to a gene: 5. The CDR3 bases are TGTGCCAGTAGTATAGGGGACAGAATTTACACCGGGGAGCTGTTTTTT. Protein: CASSIGDRIYTGELFF.

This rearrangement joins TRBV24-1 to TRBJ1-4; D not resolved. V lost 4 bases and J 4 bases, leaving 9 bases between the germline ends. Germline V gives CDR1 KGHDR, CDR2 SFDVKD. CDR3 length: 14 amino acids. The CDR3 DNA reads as TGTGCCACCAGTGAGCCCGGGGATAATGAAAAACTGTTTTTT. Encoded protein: CATSEPGDNEKLFF.

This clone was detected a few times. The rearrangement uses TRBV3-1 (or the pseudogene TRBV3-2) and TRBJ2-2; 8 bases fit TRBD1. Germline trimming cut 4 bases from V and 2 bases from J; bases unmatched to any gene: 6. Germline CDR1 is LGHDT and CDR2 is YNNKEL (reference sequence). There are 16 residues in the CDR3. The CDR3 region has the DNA TGTGCCAGCAGCCCTAGACAGGGGCTTAACACCGGGGAGCTGTTTTTT. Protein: CASSPRQGLNTGELFF.

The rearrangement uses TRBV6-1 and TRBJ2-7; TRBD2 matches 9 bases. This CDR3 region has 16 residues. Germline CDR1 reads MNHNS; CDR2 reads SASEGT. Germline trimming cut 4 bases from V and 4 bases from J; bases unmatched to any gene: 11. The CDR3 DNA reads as TGTGCCAGCAGTGTTGCGGCTAGCGGGATCCAGTACGAGCAGTACGTC. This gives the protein CASSVAASGIQYEQYV.